This T cell receptor beta chain is drawn from a study of breast tumors, draining lymph nodes, adjacent tissues. Whole-study findings and limits: Tumor TCR diversity was below lymph nodes but above nontumor tissue.

This CDR3 contains 13 residues. With 1 base removed from V and 11 bases from J, the gap between germline ends came to 13 bases. Per germline, CDR1 SGHAT and CDR2 FQNNGV. TCRdb analysed the multiplex PCR reads with MiXCR anew, one entry per CDR3 protein. The data hold approximately 200,000 distinct CDR3 sequences, with approximately 30% observed a single time. As regards this clonotype: Its specificity is not known. A much larger clone sits a single nucleotide away, making a read error possible.

Samples came from axillary lymph nodes draining the breast cancer. The rearrangement links TRBV11-2 to TRBJ2-3, with D perhaps matching TRBD1 (5 bases). Sample: axillary lymph node tissue. The TCR was taken from a female donor with breast cancer. Some clones in this sample may be carry-over from other donors' samples. This CDR3 reads CASSLALRAQQYF. As DNA, the CDR3 is TGTGCCAGCAGCTTAGCCCTCAGGGCTCAGCAGTATTTT.